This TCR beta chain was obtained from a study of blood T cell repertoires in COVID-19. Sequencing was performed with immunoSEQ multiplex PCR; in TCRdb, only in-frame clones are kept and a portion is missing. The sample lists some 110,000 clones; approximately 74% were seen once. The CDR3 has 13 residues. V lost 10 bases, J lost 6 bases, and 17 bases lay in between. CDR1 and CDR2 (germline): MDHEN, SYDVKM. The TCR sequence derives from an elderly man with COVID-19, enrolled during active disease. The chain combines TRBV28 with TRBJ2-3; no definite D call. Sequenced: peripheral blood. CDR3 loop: CATNPQVWDTQYF. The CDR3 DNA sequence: TGTGCCACCAATCCCCAGGTATGGGATACGCAGTATTTT. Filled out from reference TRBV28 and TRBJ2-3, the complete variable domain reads DVKVTQSSRYLVKRTGEKVFLECVQDMDHENMFWYRQDPGLGLRLIYFSYDVKMKEKGDIPEGYSVSREKKERFSLILESASTNQTSMYLCATNPQVWDTQYFGPGTRLTVL.